This T cell receptor (beta chain) was profiled in a study of blood T cells in healthy people across ages. Regarding the study as a whole: TCR beta diversity per million T cells fell roughly linearly with age.

Concerning this clonotype: Its antigen is not known.

PCR was performed a second time for about 6 to 12 cycles using a sample-barcoded 5' primer and a J-beta primer mix. Each CDR3 protein gets one entry after TCRdb re-called the 5' RACE reads with MiXCR. The sample has over a million distinct CDR3 sequences; about 23% are singletons. This CDR3 spans 15 amino acids. V dropped 3 bases and J dropped 5; count of bases not matched to a gene: 10. Germline V lookup: CDR1 MDHEN, CDR2 SYDVKM. These sequences were also reported in another study, on T cells of mothers and their children. From that report: Extraction yielded RNA that went, in full, into cDNA synthesis at roughly 1.4 ug per 15 ul. Maternal samples each gave over 8.5 million TCR beta CDR3 reads, and child samples some 2.8 million each.

The chain uses TRBV28 and TRBJ2-7, with TRBD1 matching 7 bases. The TCR was taken from a girl aged 2 to 10 in good health. Sequencing input: blood. The chain's CDR3 is CASSFPTGKGDEQYF. CDR3 coding DNA: TGTGCCAGCAGTTTCCCGACAGGGAAAGGCGACGAGCAGTACTTC.